This T cell receptor (beta chain) was documented in a study of human T cells and chemical hapten exposure. Across the whole study: Patients were given diphenylcyclopropenone on the scalp weekly across the roughly 25-week study. Overall study results and limits: Healthy people's immune response may differ from that of the donors, who had alopecia. Sensitizing to DPC left TCRs with a frequency above 1 in 1000 unaltered.

This clonotype was found many times. What it binds is unknown. The junction departs from germline at one end; a sequencing error may be responsible. MiXCR was run by TCRdb on the RACE reads, yielding one entry per CDR3 protein. Here the sample spans tens of thousands of distinct CDR3 sequences, less than 9% being singletons. Time point reported: pre-sensitization, week 0. Treatment reported: therapeutic diphenylcyclopropenone sensitization with weekly scalp DPC. The germline V gene encodes CDR1 MNHEY and CDR2 SVGEGT. The CDR3 is made up of 15 amino acids. The chain employs TRBV6-2 or TRBV6-3 and TRBJ2-7; weak D call: TRBD2 (8 bases). The receptor was isolated from a woman aged 45-65 years with alopecia areata. Some clones in this sample may be carry-over from other donors' samples. Sequences were derived from whole blood, sampled in connection with sensitization to the hapten diphenylcyclopropenone (DPC). In nucleotides, the CDR3 is TGTGCCAGCAGGCAAACCGGGACAGTCCGTAGCGGGGAGCACTTC. Its translation is CASRQTGTVRSGEHF.